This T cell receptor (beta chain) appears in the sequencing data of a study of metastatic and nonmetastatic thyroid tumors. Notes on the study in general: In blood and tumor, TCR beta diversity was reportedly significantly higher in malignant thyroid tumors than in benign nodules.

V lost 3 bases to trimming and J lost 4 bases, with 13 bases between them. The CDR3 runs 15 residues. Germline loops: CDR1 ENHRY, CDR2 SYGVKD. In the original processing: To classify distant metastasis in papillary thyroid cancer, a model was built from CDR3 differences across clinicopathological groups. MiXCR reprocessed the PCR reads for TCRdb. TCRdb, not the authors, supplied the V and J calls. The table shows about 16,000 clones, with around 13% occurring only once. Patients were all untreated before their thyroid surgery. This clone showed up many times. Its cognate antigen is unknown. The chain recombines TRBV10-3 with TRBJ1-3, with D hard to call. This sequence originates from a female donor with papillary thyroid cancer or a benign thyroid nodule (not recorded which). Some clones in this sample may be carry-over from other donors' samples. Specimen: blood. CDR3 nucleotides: TGTGCCATCAGTGATTCTGGGGTCGGAGGAAACACCATATATTTT. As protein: CAISDSGVGGNTIYF.